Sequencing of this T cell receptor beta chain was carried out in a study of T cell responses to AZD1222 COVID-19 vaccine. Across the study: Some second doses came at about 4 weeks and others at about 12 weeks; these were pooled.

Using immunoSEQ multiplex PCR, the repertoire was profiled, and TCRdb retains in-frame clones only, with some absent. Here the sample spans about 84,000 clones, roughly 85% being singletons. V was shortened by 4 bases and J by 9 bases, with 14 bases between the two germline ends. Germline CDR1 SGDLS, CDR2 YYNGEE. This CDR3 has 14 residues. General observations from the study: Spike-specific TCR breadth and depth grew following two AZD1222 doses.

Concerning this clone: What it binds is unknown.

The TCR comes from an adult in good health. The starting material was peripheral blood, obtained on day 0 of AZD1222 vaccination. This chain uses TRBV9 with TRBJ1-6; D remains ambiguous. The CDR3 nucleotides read TGTGCCAGCAGCTTTGGGCCGAGGGCTTCACCCCTCCACTTT. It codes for CASSFGPRASPLHF.